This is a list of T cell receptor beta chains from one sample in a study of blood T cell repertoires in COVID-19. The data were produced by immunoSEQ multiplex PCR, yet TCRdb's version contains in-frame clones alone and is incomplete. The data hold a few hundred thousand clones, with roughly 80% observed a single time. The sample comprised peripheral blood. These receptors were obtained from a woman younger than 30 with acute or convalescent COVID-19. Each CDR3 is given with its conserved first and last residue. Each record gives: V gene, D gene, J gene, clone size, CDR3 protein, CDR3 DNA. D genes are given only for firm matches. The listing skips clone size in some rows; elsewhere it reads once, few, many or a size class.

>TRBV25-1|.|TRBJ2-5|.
CASSTKSRETQYF
TGTGCCAGCAGTACGAAGAGTCGAGAGACCCAGTACTTC
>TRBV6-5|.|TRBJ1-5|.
CASSYGGQPGQPQHF
TGTGCCAGCAGTTACGGGGGCCAACCGGGGCAGCCCCAGCATTTT
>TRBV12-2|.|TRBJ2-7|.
CASRPFRDTSYEQYF
TGTGCAAGTCGCCCGTTCAGGGATACTTCCTACGAGCAGTACTTC
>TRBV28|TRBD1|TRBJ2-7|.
CAIGQGLWEQYF
TGTGCCATCGGACAGGGTTTGTGGGAGCAGTACTTC
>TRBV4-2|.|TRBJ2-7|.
CASSQDASPAGITYEQYF
TGTGCCAGCAGCCAAGATGCATCCCCGGCAGGAATTACCTACGAGCAGTACTTC
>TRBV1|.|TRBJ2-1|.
CTSNNRTSGRWEQFF
TGCACCAGCAACAACAGGACTAGCGGGAGATGGGAGCAGTTCTTC
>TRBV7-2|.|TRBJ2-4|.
CASSSRALASPTKNIQYF
TGTGCCAGCAGCTCCCGAGCCCTAGCGAGTCCAACCAAAAACATTCAGTACTTC
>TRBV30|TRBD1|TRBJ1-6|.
CAWTKGALSYNSPLHF
TGTGCCTGGACGAAGGGGGCACTATCCTATAATTCACCCCTCCACTTT
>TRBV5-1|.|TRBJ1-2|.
CASSSRGGDTLYGYTF
TGCGCCAGCAGCTCCCGGGGAGGGGACACACTCTATGGCTACACCTTC
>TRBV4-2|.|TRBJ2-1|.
CASSPPARDRGQFF
TGTGCCAGCAGCCCCCCAGCGCGGGACCGGGGGCAGTTCTTC
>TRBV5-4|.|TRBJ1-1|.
CASSQGGVNTEAFF
TGTGCCAGCAGCCAGGGTGGGGTGAACACTGAAGCTTTCTTT
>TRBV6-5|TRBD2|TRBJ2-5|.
CASSYSTAGSQETQYF
TGTGCCAGCAGTTACTCGACAGCGGGGTCCCAAGAGACCCAGTACTTC
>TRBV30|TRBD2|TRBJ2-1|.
CAWSFSGGYNEQFF
TGTGCCTGGAGTTTTAGCGGGGGCTACAATGAGCAGTTCTTC
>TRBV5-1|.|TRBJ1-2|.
CASMREANYGYTF
TGCGCCAGCATGCGGGAAGCTAACTATGGCTACACCTTC
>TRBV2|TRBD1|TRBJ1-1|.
CASSHPGQGNTEAFF
TGTGCCAGCAGCCACCCGGGACAGGGGAACACTGAAGCTTTCTTT
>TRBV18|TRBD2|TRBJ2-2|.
CASSPQREMAGELFF
TGTGCCAGCTCACCCCAGCGGGAGATGGCCGGGGAGCTGTTTTTT
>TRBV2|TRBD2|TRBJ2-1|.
CASSPIGLAAYNEQFF
TGTGCCAGCAGCCCCATAGGACTAGCGGCTTACAATGAGCAGTTCTTC
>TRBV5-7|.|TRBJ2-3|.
CASSFCGGGDTQYF
TGTGCCAGCAGCTTTTGCGGAGGGGGCGATACGCAGTATTTT
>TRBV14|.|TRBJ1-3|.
CASSQPGRAWSGNTIYF
TGTGCCAGCAGCCAACCGGGCAGGGCTTGGTCTGGAAACACCATATATTTT
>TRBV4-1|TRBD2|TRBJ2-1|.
CASSQDKLAGAWNEQFF
TGCGCCAGCAGCCAAGATAAACTAGCGGGAGCTTGGAATGAGCAGTTCTTC
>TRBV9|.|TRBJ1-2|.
CASSPNGEDHGYTF
TGTGCCAGCAGCCCAAATGGGGAGGATCATGGCTACACCTTC
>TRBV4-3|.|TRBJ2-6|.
CASSQAGLGANVLTF
TGCGCCAGCAGCCAGGCAGGGTTAGGGGCCAACGTCCTGACTTTC
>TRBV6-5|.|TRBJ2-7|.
CASSYSSEKPGKYF
TGTGCCAGCAGTTACTCGAGTGAAAAACCGGGAAAGTACTTC
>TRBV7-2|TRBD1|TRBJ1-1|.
CASSSSGGRTEAFF
TGTGCCAGCAGCTCATCAGGGGGTCGCACTGAAGCTTTCTTT
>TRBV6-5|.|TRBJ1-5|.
CASSELSSNQPQHF
TGTGCCAGCAGCGAGTTGTCTAGCAATCAGCCCCAGCATTTT
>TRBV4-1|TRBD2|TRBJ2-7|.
CASSQVGLAYEQYF
TGCGCCAGCAGCCAAGTGGGACTAGCCTACGAGCAGTACTTC
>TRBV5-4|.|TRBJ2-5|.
CASSLSGVVETQYF
TGTGCCAGCAGCTTGTCGGGAGTTGTAGAGACCCAGTACTTC
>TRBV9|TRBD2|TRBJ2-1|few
CASSPGTSGNNEQFF
TGTGCCAGCAGCCCAGGGACTAGCGGGAACAATGAGCAGTTCTTC
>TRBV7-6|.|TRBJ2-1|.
CASSLMGADYNEQFF
TGTGCCAGCAGCTTAATGGGGGCAGATTACAATGAGCAGTTCTTC
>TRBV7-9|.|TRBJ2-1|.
CASSSDRPGGWKNEQFF
TGTGCCAGCAGCTCTGACAGACCCGGGGGATGGAAGAATGAGCAGTTCTTC
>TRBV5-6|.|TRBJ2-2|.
CASSLLESLGDTGELFF
TGTGCCAGCAGCTTGCTCGAGTCATTGGGCGACACCGGGGAGCTGTTTTTT
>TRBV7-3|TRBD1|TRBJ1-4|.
CASSVQGARCEEKLFF
TGTGCCAGCAGCGTCCAGGGGGCCCGATGTGAGGAAAAACTGTTTTTT
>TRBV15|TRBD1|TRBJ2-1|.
CATSSPSRGGHEQFF
TGTGCCACCAGCTCACCGTCGAGAGGGGGCCATGAGCAGTTCTTC
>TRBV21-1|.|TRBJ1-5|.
CASSKNTQPQHF
TGTGCCAGCAGCAAGAACACTCAGCCCCAGCATTTT
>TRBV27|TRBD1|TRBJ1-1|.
CASSLSSTGGTEAFF
TGTGCCAGCAGTTTATCCTCGACAGGGGGGACTGAAGCTTTCTTT
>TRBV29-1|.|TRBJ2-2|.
CSVGREMNTGELFF
TGCAGCGTTGGACGGGAGATGAACACCGGGGAGCTGTTTTTT
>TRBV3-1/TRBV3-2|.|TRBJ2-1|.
CASSQVIVGGQFF
TGTGCCAGCAGCCAAGTGATAGTGGGGGGGCAGTTCTTC
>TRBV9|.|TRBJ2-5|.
CASSVQGGETQYF
TGTGCCAGTAGCGTTCAGGGAGGAGAGACCCAGTACTTC
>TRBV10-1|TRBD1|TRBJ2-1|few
CASSTDRVNEQFF
TGCGCCAGCAGTACAGACAGGGTCAATGAGCAGTTCTTC
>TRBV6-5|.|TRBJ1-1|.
CASPRNTGLDTEAFF
TGTGCCAGCCCGCGGAACACAGGGTTGGACACTGAAGCTTTCTTT
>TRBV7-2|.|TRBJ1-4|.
CASSLNRDGEKLFF
TGTGCCAGCAGCTTAAACAGGGATGGGGAAAAACTGTTTTTT
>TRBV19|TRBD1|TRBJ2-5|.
CASARDRDKTQYF
TGTGCCAGTGCCCGGGACAGGGATAAGACCCAGTACTTC
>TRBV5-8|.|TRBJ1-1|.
CASSPQTTGWNTEAFF
TGTGCCAGCAGCCCCCAAACGACAGGATGGAACACTGAAGCTTTCTTT
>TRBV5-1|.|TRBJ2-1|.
CASSQAGTPLAEQFF
TGCGCCAGCAGCCAAGCCGGGACACCCCTTGCTGAGCAGTTCTTC